The clone carrying this T cell receptor beta chain was counted between two and nine times. Antigen specificity is unknown. The CDR3 contains 18 residues. J lost 7 bases, V lost 0 bases, and 7 bases had no gene match. Germline V gene data show CDR1 as WSHSY and CDR2 as SAAADI. Molecular-barcoded quantitative 5'-RACE produced these TCR beta libraries. MiXCR was run by TCRdb on the 5' RACE reads, yielding one entry per CDR3 protein. The sample shows around 770,000 distinct CDR3 sequences, roughly 10% of them seen only once. This sample is drawn from a study of CD8 T cells in ankylosing spondylitis. Study-level findings and limits: Several highly homologous variants made up a TCR beta motif that seemed to typify ankylosing spondylitis blood. There were earlier reports of some motif variants in reactive arthritis synovial fluid and blood.

The source material was blood, either unsorted or a sorted T cell fraction (not recorded which). The receptor was isolated from a male donor with ankylosing spondylitis. V gene TRBV10-2 combines with J gene TRBJ2-1; 15 nucleotides align to TRBD2. CDR3 amino acids: CASSESGLAGGPINEQFF. Written as DNA, the CDR3 is TGCGCCAGCAGTGAGTCCGGACTAGCGGGAGGGCCGATTAATGAGCAGTTCTTC.